The 16 T cell receptor beta chains below all came from one sample that was sequenced in a study of T cells in Graves' hyperthyroidism and ophthalmopathy. Amplified TCR beta CDR3 regions derived from RNA transcripts. The HTBI set primed first-round TCR CDR3 RT-PCR. TCRdb processed the multiplex PCR reads anew with MiXCR; each CDR3 protein has one entry. Of about 460,000 distinct CDR3 sequences in the sample, about 20% are singletons; the top ten hold less than 65%. The sample consisted of blood. The source of these receptors is a woman in her 70s with Graves' ophthalmopathy.

The V gene is TRBV7-6, the J gene TRBJ2-7; 8 nucleotides match TRBD2. V shed 5 bases, J shed 0 bases, and the junction held 6 bases outside the gene matches. CDR1 and CDR2 from the germline V gene are SGHVS and FNYEAQ. This CDR3 is built from 15 residues. The CDR3 DNA reads as TGTGCCAGCAGCCCGAAAAGCGGGAGCTCCTACGAGCAGTACTTC. Translating gives CASSPKSGSSYEQYF.

This clonotype was seen only a few times. The V and J genes are TRBV30 and TRBJ1-2; weak D call: TRBD1 (5 bases). This CDR3 has 13 residues. Germline V gene data show CDR1 as GTSNPN and CDR2 as SVGIG (reference sequence). V lost 0 bases to trimming and J lost 12 bases, with 17 bases between them. The DNA of the CDR3 is TGTGCCTGGAGTGTATTGGCCCTGGGGGTTCACACCTTC. Translating it yields CAWSVLALGVHTF.

This clonotype was picked up a small number of times. Here the CDR3 DNA reads TGTGCCAGTAGTCGGGGACTAGCGGGAGGGATACCCTACGAGCAGTACTTC. It yields the protein CASSRGLAGGIPYEQYF. The V gene is TRBV19, the J gene TRBJ2-7, with 16 bases matching TRBD2. This CDR3 is built from 17 residues. Germline CDR1 LNHDA, CDR2 SQIVND (reference sequence). The V segment lost 5 bases and the J segment 2 bases; nucleotides outside the gene matches: 6.

The genes are TRBV19 and TRBJ2-7; no clear D. There are 12 residues in the CDR3. Germline V CDR1 and CDR2: LNHDA, SQIVND (reference sequence). Trimming took 3 bases from V and 5 from J, leaving 8 bases between them. This CDR3 is CASSIANNEQYF. CDR3 coding DNA: TGTGCCAGTAGTATCGCAAACAACGAGCAGTACTTC.

This clonotype has ten or more counts. V is TRBV27 and J is TRBJ2-3; D may be TRBD1 (6 bases). Germline lookup yields CDR1 MNHEY and CDR2 SMNVEV (reference sequence). The CDR3 sequence is 16 residues long. The ends were cut back, 4 bases at V and 1 base at J, with 15 bases in the middle. The CDR3 loop reads CASSWRAPGGTDTQYF. The CDR3 nucleotides are TGTGCCAGCAGTTGGCGGGCACCAGGGGGCACAGATACGCAGTATTTT.

V usage is TRBV7-9 and J usage is TRBJ2-7, with D possibly TRBD1 on 6 matching bases. Germline V gene data show CDR1 as SEHNR and CDR2 as FQNEAQ (reference sequence). Trimming stripped 5 bases from V and 2 bases from J, with 13 bases between. CDR3 length: 14 residues. The CDR3, as DNA: TGTGCCAGCAGCCCTCCGGCAGGGGCCTACGAGCAGTACTTC. Translation gives CASSPPAGAYEQYF.

This clonotype was seen only a few times. J is TRBJ2-7 and V is TRBV20-1; D perhaps matches TRBD2 (6 bases). The germline V gene has CDR1 DFQATT and CDR2 SNEGSKA (reference sequence). Deletions cut 6 bases from V and 0 bases from J, with 18 bases between. The length of the CDR3 is 15 residues. The CDR3 reads CSADPGTLNSYEQYF. CDR3 DNA sequence: TGCAGTGCCGACCCAGGGACTCTCAACTCCTACGAGCAGTACTTC.

This clonotype was picked up a small number of times. Here the CDR3 DNA reads TGTGCCAGCAGCTTAGAACACTCCTCCTACAATGAGCAGTTCTTC. Its protein is CASSLEHSSYNEQFF. The rearrangement joins TRBV11-2 to TRBJ2-1; D is unclear. This CDR3 has 15 residues. Germline values: CDR1 SGHAT, CDR2 FQNNGV. Between the trimmed V and J ends, which lost 0 bases and 0 bases, there was a span of 6 bases.

This clonotype came up a few times. This rearrangement joins TRBV6-4 to TRBJ1-2, with D maybe TRBD1 (5 bases). V lost 2 bases and J lost 4, with 11 bases in between. The V gene's germline CDR1 is MRHNA and CDR2 SNTAGT. CDR3 length: 14 residues. The CDR3 here is CASSDRDLGYGYTF. The DNA for the CDR3 is TGTGCCAGCAGTGACAGGGACTTGGGCTATGGCTACACCTTC.

The rearrangement uses TRBV9 and TRBJ1-2; D gene unclear. CDR1 and CDR2 (germline): SGDLS, YYNGEE. V was pared by 0 bases and J by 0 bases, with 9 bases between. The CDR3 totals 15 residues. The CDR3 nucleotides read TGTGCCAGCAGCGTAGCAAGAACCGCTAACTATGGCTACACCTTC. Protein sequence: CASSVARTANYGYTF.

About this clonotype itself: A much larger clonotype is one base distant, so this may be a read error. The chain couples TRBV28 to TRBJ1-1; D is unresolved. CDR1 and CDR2 from the germline V gene are MDHEN and SYDVKM. CDR3 length equals 12 residues. V dropped 3 bases and J dropped 9 bases, with 11 bases sitting between them. The CDR3 nucleotides read TGTGCCAGCAGTTTTGAGGGAACTAAAGCTTTCTTT. As protein: CASSFEGTKAFF.

As to this clonotype: A much larger clonotype is one base distant, so this may be a read error. This chain links TRBV6-1 with TRBJ1-4; unclear D gene. Germline V gene sequence: CDR1 MNHNS, CDR2 SASEGT. This CDR3 comprises 15 residues. The CDR3 coding sequence is TGTGCCAGCAGTGATCGTCGGACGGCTAATGAAGAACTGTTTTTT. It encodes CASSDRRTANEELFF.

Regarding this clonotype: A much larger clonotype is one base distant, so this may be a read error. V usage is TRBV28 and J usage is TRBJ1-5; the D gene is possibly TRBD1 (5 bases). From germline, CDR1 is MDHEN and CDR2 SYDVKM. The CDR3 runs to 16 residues. This CDR3 is CASRRGHRYSKQPQHF. The CDR3 bases are TGTGCCAGCAGAAGAGGACACCGTTATAGCAAGCAGCCCCAGCATTTT. The variable domain in full, with the rest retrieved from reference TRBV28 and TRBJ1-5, is DVKVTQSSRYLVKRTGEKVFLECVQDMDHENMFWYRQDPGLGLRLIYFSYDVKMKEKGDIPEGYSVSREKKERFSLILESASTNQTSMYLCASRRGHRYSKQPQHFGDGTRLSIL.

The V call is TRBV20-1, the J call TRBJ2-5; D is tentatively TRBD1 or TRBD2 (5 bases each). Trimming pared 4 bases from V and 1 base from J, leaving 10 bases between. Germline loops: CDR1 DFQATT, CDR2 SNEGSKA (reference sequence). The CDR3 length is 13 residues. CDR3 DNA: TGCAGTGCTACGACCGGGACCCAAGAGACCCAGTACTTC. This codes for CSATTGTQETQYF.

The genes are TRBV10-1 and TRBJ2-1, with 7 bases lining up with TRBD2. The J segment lost 9 bases and the V segment lost 2 bases, leaving 4 bases of the junction unmatched. Germline V CDR1 and CDR2: WNHNN, SYGVQD (reference sequence). CDR3 length: 13 amino acids. The CDR3 loop reads CASSETSVGEQFF. The CDR3 DNA reads as TGCGCCAGCAGTGAGACTAGCGTGGGTGAGCAGTTCTTC.

Points on this clonotype: A much larger clone lies one base from this, so it may be a read error. In DNA, the CDR3 is TGTGCCAGCAGTTTCGCCCGGGGGGTCAATTCACCCCTCCACTTT. Protein product: CASSFARGVNSPLHF. The chain couples TRBV6-9 to TRBJ1-6; tentatively, D is TRBD1 (5 bases). This CDR3 has 15 residues. V was pared by 4 bases and J by 7 bases, with 14 bases between. Germline CDR1 is MNHGY and CDR2 is SVAAGI.